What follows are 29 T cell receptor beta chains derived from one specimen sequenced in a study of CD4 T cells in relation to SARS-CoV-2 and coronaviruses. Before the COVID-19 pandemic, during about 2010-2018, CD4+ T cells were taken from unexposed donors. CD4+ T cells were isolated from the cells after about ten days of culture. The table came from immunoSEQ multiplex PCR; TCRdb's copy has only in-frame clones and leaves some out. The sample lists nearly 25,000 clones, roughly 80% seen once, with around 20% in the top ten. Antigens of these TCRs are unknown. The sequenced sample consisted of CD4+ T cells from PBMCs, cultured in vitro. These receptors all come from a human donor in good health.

The CDR3 coding sequence is TGTGCCAGCAGTTCTATGGCGGGAGCTAACTATGGCTACACCTTC. Translated: CASSSMAGANYGYTF. The gene calls are TRBV27 and TRBJ1-2; D call uncertain. The CDR3 totals 15 residues. CDR1 is MNHEY, CDR2 SMNVEV, per germline (reference sequence). Trimming took off 4 bases at V and 0 bases at J, with 12 bases between the two ends.

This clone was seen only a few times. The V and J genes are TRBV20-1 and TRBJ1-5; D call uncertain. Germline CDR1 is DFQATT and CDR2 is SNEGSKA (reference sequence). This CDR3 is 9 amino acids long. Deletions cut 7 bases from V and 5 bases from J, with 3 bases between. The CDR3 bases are TGCAGTGATCATCAGCCCCAGCATTTT. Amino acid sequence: CSDHQPQHF.

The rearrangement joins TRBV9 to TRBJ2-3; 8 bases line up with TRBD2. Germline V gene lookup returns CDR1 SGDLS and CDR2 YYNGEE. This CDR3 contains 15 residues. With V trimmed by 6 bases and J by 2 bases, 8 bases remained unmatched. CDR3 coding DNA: TGTGCCAGCACAACCTCGGGAGGGCCCACAGATACGCAGTATTTT. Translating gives CASTTSGGPTDTQYF.

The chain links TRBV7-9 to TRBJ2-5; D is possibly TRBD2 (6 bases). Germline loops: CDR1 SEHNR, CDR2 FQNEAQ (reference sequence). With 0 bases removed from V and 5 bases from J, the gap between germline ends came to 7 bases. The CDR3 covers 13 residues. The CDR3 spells CASSLAGLETQYF. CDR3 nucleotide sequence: TGTGCCAGCAGCTTAGCGGGACTGGAGACCCAGTACTTC.

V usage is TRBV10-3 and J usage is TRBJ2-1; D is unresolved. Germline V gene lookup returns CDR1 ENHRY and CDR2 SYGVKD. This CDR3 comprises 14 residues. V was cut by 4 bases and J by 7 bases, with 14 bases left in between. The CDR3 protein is CAISGAPSLNEQFF. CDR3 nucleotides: TGTGCCATCAGTGGGGCCCCTTCACTGAATGAGCAGTTCTTC.

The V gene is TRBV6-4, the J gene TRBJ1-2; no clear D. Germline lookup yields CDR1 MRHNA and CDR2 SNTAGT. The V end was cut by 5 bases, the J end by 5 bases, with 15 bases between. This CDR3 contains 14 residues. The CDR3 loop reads CASSQEAGSYGYTF. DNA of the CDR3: TGTGCCAGCAGTCAAGAGGCAGGAAGTTATGGCTACACCTTC.

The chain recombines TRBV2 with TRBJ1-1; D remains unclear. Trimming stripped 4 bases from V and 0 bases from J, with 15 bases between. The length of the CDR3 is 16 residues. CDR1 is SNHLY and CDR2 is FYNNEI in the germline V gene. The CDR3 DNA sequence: TGTGCCAGCAGTGCCACACAGAACAGAATGAACACTGAAGCTTTCTTT. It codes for CASSATQNRMNTEAFF.

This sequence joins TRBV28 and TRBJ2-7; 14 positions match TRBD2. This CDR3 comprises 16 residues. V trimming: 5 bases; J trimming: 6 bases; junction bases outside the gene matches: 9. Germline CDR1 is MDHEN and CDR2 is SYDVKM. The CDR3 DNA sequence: TGTGCCAGCAGTACCGACAGGACTAGCGGGAGGAGCGAGCAGTACTTC. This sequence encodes CASSTDRTSGRSEQYF.

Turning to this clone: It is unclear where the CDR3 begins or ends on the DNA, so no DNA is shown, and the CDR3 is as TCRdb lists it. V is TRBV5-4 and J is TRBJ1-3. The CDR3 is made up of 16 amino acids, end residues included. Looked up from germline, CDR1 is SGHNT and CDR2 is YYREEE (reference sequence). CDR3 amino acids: CASSFGAGGSGNTIYF.

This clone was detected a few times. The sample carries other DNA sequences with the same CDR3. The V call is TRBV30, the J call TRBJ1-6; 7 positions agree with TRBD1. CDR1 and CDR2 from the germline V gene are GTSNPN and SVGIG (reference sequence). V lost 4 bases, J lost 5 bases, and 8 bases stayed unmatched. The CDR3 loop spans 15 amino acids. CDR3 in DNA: TGTGCCTGGAAGTACAGGGGAGGGGATAATTCACCCCTCCACTTT. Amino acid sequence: CAWKYRGGDNSPLHF.

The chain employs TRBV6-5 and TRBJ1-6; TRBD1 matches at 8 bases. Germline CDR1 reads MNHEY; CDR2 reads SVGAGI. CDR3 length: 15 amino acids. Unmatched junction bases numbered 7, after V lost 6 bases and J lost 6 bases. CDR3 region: CASSAGGAVNSPLHF. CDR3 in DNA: TGTGCCAGCAGCGCAGGGGGCGCGGTTAATTCACCCCTCCACTTT.

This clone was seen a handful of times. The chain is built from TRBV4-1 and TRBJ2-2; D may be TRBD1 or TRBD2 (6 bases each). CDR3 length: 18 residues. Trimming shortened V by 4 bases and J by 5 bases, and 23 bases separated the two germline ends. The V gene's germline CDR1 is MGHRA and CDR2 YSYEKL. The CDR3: CASSRRGGGGVGTGELFF. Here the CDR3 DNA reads TGCGCCAGCAGCCGGCGGGGTGGGGGCGGTGTTGGTACCGGGGAGCTGTTTTTT.

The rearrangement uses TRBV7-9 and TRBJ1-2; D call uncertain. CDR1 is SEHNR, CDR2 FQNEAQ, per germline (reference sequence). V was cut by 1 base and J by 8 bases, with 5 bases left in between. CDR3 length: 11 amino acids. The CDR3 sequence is CASSLETGYTF. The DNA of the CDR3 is TGTGCCAGCAGCTTAGAAACGGGCTACACCTTC.

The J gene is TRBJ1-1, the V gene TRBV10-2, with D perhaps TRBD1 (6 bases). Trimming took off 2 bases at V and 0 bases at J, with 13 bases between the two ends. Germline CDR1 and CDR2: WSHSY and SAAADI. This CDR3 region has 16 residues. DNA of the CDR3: TGCGCCAGCAGTGAGAGAGGAACAGGGTTGAACACTGAAGCTTTCTTT. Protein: CASSERGTGLNTEAFF.

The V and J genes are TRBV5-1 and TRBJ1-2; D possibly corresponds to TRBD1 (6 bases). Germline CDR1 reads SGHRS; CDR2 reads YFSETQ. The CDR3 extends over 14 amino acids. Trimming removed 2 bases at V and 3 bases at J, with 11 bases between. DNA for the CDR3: TGCGCCAGCAGCTTACAGGGAGTGGACTATGGCTACACCTTC. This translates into CASSLQGVDYGYTF.

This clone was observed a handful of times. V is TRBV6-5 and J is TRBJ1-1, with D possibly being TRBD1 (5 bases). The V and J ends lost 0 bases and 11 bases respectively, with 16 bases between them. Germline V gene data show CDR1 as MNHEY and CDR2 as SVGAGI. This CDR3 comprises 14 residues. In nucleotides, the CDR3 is TGTGCCAGCAGTTACTCGACGCCTTGGCAGGGTGCTTTCTTT. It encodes CASSYSTPWQGAFF.

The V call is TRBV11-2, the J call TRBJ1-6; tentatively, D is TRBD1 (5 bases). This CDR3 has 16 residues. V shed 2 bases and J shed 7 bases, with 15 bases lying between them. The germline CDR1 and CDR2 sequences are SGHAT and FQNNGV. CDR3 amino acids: CASSLIPPGKNSPLHF. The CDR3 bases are TGTGCCAGCAGCTTAATCCCTCCAGGGAAGAATTCACCCCTCCACTTT.

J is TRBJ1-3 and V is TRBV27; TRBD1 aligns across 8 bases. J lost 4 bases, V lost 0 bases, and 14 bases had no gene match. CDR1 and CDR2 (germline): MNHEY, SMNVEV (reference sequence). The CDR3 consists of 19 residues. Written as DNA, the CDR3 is TGTGCCAGCAGTTTATCGATAGACAGGGGATGCCGGGGGGGAAACACCATATATTTT. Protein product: CASSLSIDRGCRGGNTIYF.

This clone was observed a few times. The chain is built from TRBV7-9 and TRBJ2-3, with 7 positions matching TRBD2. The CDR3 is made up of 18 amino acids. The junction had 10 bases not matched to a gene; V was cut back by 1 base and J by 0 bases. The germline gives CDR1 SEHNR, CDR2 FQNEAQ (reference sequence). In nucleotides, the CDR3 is TGTGCCAGCAGCTTAGGGGCTAGCGGAGACGCTAGCACAGATACGCAGTATTTT. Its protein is CASSLGASGDASTDTQYF.

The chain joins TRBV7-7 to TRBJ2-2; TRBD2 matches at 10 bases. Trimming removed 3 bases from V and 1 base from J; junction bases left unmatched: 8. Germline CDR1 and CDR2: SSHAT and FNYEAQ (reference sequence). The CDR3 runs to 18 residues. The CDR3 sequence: CASSFRERLAGNTGELFF. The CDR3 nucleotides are TGTGCCAGCAGCTTTCGTGAAAGACTAGCGGGGAACACCGGGGAGCTGTTTTTT. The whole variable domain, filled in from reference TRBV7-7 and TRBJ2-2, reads GAGVSQSPRYKVTKRGQDVTLRCDPISSHATLYWYQQALGQGPEFLTYFNYEAQPDKSGLPSDRFSAERPEGSISTLTIQRTEQRDSAMYRCASSFRERLAGNTGELFFGEGSRLTVL.

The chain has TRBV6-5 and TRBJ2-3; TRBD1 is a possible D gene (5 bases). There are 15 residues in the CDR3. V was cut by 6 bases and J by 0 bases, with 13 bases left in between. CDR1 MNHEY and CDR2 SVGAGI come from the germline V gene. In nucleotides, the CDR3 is TGTGCCAGCAGCATGCAGGGCCCTAGCACAGATACGCAGTATTTT. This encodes CASSMQGPSTDTQYF.

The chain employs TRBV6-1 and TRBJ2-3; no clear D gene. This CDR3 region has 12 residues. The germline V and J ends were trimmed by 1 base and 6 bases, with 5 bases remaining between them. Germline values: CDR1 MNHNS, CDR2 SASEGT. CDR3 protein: CASSEVGDTQYF. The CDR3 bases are TGTGCCAGCAGTGAAGTAGGCGATACGCAGTATTTT.

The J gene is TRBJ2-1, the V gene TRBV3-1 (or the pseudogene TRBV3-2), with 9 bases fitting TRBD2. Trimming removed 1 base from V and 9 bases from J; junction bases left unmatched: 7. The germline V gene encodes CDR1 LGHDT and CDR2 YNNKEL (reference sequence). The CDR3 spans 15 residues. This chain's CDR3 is CASSQGVSGSLEQFF. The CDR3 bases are TGTGCCAGCAGCCAAGGGGTTAGCGGGAGCCTTGAGCAGTTCTTC.

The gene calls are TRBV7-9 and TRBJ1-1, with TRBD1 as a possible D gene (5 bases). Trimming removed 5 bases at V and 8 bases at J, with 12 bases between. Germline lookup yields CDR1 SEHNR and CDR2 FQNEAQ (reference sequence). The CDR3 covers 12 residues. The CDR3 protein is CASSTTTEEAFF. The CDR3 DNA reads TGTGCCAGCAGCACCACGACAGAGGAAGCTTTCTTT.

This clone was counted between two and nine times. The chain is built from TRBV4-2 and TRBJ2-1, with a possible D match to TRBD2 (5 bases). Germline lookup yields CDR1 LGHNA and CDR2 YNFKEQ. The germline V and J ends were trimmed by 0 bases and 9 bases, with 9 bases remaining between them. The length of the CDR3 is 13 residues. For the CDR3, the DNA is TGTGCCAGCAGCCAAGATATTGCGGGTGAGCAGTTCTTC. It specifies CASSQDIAGEQFF.

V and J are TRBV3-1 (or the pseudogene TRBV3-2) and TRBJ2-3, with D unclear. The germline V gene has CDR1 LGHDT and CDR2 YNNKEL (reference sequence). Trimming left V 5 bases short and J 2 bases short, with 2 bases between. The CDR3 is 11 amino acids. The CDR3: CASSTTDTQYF. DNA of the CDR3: TGTGCCAGCAGCACCACAGATACGCAGTATTTT.

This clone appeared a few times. CDR3 in DNA: TGTGCCAGCAGCCCGACTACACAGGGGGTATTTTATGGCTACACCTTC. Translation: CASSPTTQGVFYGYTF. The rearrangement uses TRBV7-9 and TRBJ1-2, with TRBD1 identical over 8 bases. Germline V gene data show CDR1 as SEHNR and CDR2 as FQNEAQ (reference sequence). This CDR3 has 16 amino acids. Trimming cost V 5 bases and J 5 bases; bases outside gene matches: 13.

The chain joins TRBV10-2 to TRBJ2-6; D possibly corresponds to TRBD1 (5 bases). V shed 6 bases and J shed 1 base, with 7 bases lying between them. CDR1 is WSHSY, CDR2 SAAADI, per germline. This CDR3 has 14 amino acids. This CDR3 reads CASRDSSGANVLTF. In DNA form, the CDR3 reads TGCGCCAGCAGAGACAGTTCTGGGGCCAACGTCCTGACTTTC.

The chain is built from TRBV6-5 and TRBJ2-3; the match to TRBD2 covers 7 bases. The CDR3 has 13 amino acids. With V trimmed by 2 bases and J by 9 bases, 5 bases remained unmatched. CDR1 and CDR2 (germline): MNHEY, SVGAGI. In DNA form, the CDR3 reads TGTGCCAGCAGTTACCAAGAGCGGGACACGCAGTATTTT. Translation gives CASSYQERDTQYF.